A single sample gave rise to the 25 T cell receptor beta chains below, sequenced in a study of T cells in Graves' hyperthyroidism and ophthalmopathy. RNA transcripts gave rise to amplified TCR beta CDR3 regions. A first-round RT-PCR of the TCR CDR3 used the HTBI primer set. TCRdb analysed the multiplex PCR reads with MiXCR anew, one entry per CDR3 protein. The sample carries about 640,000 distinct CDR3 sequences, around 21% recorded once. The sequencing input was blood. These receptors originate from a man between 25 and 39 years old with Graves' ophthalmopathy.

This clonotype was seen a handful of times. The chain is built from TRBV7-3 and TRBJ2-1; the D gene is possibly TRBD1 (6 bases). CDR3 size: 15 residues. The germline CDR1 and CDR2 sequences are SGHTA and FQGTGA. V dropped 8 bases and J dropped 6 bases, with 20 bases sitting between them. Here the CDR3 reads CASSSGDGGPNEQFF. The CDR3 bases are TGTGCCAGCTCCTCAGGGGATGGAGGTCCCAATGAGCAGTTCTTC.

This clonotype was counted between two and nine times. The J gene is TRBJ2-2, the V gene TRBV12-3 or TRBV12-4, with a weak D call TRBD1 (6 bases). With 4 bases removed from V and 3 bases from J, the gap between germline ends came to 9 bases. The CDR3 totals 14 residues. The CDR3 loop is CASSWDTYTGELFF. The CDR3 nucleotides read TGTGCCAGCAGTTGGGACACTTACACCGGGGAGCTGTTTTTT.

The chain joins TRBV7-8 to TRBJ1-5; unclear D gene. V was clipped by 2 bases and J by 1 base, with 12 bases between them. Germline lookup yields CDR1 SGHVS and CDR2 FQNEAQ. This CDR3 has 16 amino acids. DNA for the CDR3: TGTGCCAGCAGCTTAAATCCGGGGATAAGCAATCAGCCCCAGCATTTT. Protein: CASSLNPGISNQPQHF. Full variable domain (missing parts from reference TRBV7-8 and TRBJ1-5): GAGVSQSPRYKVAKRGQDVALRCDPISGHVSLFWYQQALGQGPEFLTYFQNEAQLDKSGLPSDRFFAERPEGSVSTLKIQRTQQEDSAVYLCASSLNPGISNQPQHFGDGTRLSIL.

There are many counts of this clonotype. The V call is TRBV11-2, the J call TRBJ2-7; 7 bases map to TRBD2. The CDR3 is 13 residues long. Trimming took 4 bases from V and 3 from J; bases not matched to a gene: 3. Germline-derived CDR1 and CDR2 are SGHAT and FQNNGV. Written as DNA, the CDR3 is TGTGCCAGCAGCTACCCGGGGGGCTACGAGCAGTACTTC. Translating gives CASSYPGGYEQYF.

The gene calls are TRBV20-1 and TRBJ1-1, with a possible D match to TRBD1 (5 bases). The germline gives CDR1 DFQATT, CDR2 SNEGSKA (reference sequence). V lost 3 bases and J lost 8, with 10 bases in between. The CDR3 runs 11 residues. CDR3 in amino acids: CSARKGQEAFF. The CDR3 DNA follows: TGCAGTGCTAGGAAGGGGCAGGAAGCTTTCTTT.

Only a few counts were recorded for this clonotype. CDR3 sequence (DNA): TGTGCCAGCTCACCGAGGCAGGGGGATAACGAGCAGTACTTC. This codes for CASSPRQGDNEQYF. The V gene is TRBV18, the J gene TRBJ2-7; 7 bases line up with TRBD1. The V gene end was trimmed by 3 bases and the J gene end by 5 bases; junction bases not matched to a gene: 7. The CDR3 consists of 14 residues. The germline gives CDR1 KGHSH, CDR2 LQKENI.

This sequence joins TRBV5-8 and TRBJ2-4, with D tentatively TRBD1 (6 bases). Trimming stripped 0 bases from V and 9 bases from J, with 13 bases between. The CDR3 has 14 residues. Germline values: CDR1 SGHTS, CDR2 YDEGEE. CDR3 coding DNA: TGTGCCAGCAGCTTGGCCTGGACAGTTGGCATTCAGTACTTC. It encodes CASSLAWTVGIQYF. The full variable domain, rest sourced from reference TRBV5-8 and TRBJ2-4, is EAGVTQSPTHLIKTRGQQATLRCSPISGHTSVYWYQQALGLGLQFLLWYDEGEERNRGNFPPRFSGRQFPNYSSELNVNALELEDSALYLCASSLAWTVGIQYFGAGTRLSVL.

This chain joins TRBV29-1 and TRBJ1-2; D ambiguous. CDR1 is SQVTM, CDR2 ANQGSEA, per germline. The CDR3 loop spans 13 amino acids. V lost 3 bases and J 2 bases, leaving 10 bases between the germline ends. CDR3 coding DNA: TGCAGCGTTGACAGGCTACTAAACTATGGCTACACCTTC. Its translation: CSVDRLLNYGYTF.

This clonotype was found many times. The rearrangement joins TRBV12-3 or TRBV12-4 to TRBJ2-2; 10 bases agree with TRBD1. The CDR3 runs 16 residues. The J segment lost 4 bases and the V segment lost 7 bases, leaving 9 bases of the junction unmatched. The CDR3 DNA follows: TGTGCCAGCATCTCGGACAGGGGGGCCAGCACCGGGGAGCTGTTTTTT. Protein sequence: CASISDRGASTGELFF.

This clonotype was detected ten times or more. The rearrangement joins TRBV2 to TRBJ1-6; tentative D call: TRBD1 (6 bases). V lost 6 bases and J lost 7, with 16 bases in between. The CDR3 is 15 residues long. The germline CDR1 and CDR2 sequences are SNHLY and FYNNEI. DNA for the CDR3: TGTGCCAGCAGCCCCCAGGGGTCAAACAATTCACCCCTCCACTTT. This gives the protein CASSPQGSNNSPLHF. The full variable domain, rest sourced from reference TRBV2 and TRBJ1-6, is EPEVTQTPSHQVTQMGQEVILRCVPISNHLYFYWYRQILGQKVEFLVSFYNNEISEKSEIFDDQFSVERPDGSNFTLKIRSTKLEDSAMYFCASSPQGSNNSPLHFGNGTRLTVT.

Only a few counts were recorded for this clonotype. The chain carries TRBV9 and TRBJ2-3; D ambiguous. Trimming removed 0 bases at V and 2 bases at J, with 7 bases between. CDR1 SGDLS and CDR2 YYNGEE come from the germline V gene. The CDR3 contains 14 residues. The CDR3 DNA sequence: TGTGCCAGCAGCGTAGCCTTTACCACAGATACGCAGTATTTT. Encoded protein: CASSVAFTTDTQYF.

The chain links TRBV10-3 to TRBJ1-1; TRBD1 might be the D (6 bases). Trimming took 5 bases from V and 1 from J, leaving 14 bases between them. Germline CDR1 reads ENHRY; CDR2 reads SYGVKD. The length of the CDR3 is 15 residues. In DNA form, the CDR3 reads TGTGCCATCAGTCCCTCTGGACAGTCGAACACTGAAGCTTTCTTT. It specifies CAISPSGQSNTEAFF.

This chain joins TRBV20-1 and TRBJ1-1; D possibly corresponds to TRBD1 (5 bases). Germline V gene lookup returns CDR1 DFQATT and CDR2 SNEGSKA (reference sequence). V was trimmed by 6 bases and J by 1 base, leaving 18 bases between them. CDR3 size: 15 residues. The CDR3 loop reads CSAKSPGTANTEAFF. In nucleotides, the CDR3 is TGCAGTGCGAAGTCACCCGGGACGGCGAACACTGAAGCTTTCTTT.

This clonotype came up a few times. The rearrangement joins TRBV20-1 to TRBJ2-7, with 9 bases aligning to TRBD1. CDR1 DFQATT and CDR2 SNEGSKA come from the germline V gene (reference sequence). The CDR3 runs 13 residues. V gave up 4 bases and J gave up 3 bases; unmatched junction bases: 4. The CDR3 region is CSAIRTGDYEQYF. CDR3 coding DNA: TGCAGTGCTATCCGGACAGGGGACTACGAGCAGTACTTC.

This clonotype was counted between two and nine times. V is TRBV30 and J is TRBJ2-1; TRBD2 matches 11 bases. V shed 0 bases and J 1 base; nucleotides not matched to a gene: 11. The germline V gene has CDR1 GTSNPN and CDR2 SVGIG (reference sequence). This CDR3 contains 19 residues. For the CDR3, the DNA is TGTGCCTGGAGTGTAGGTAGCGGGAGGGCCTTAACATCCTACAATGAGCAGTTCTTC. Translating it yields CAWSVGSGRALTSYNEQFF.

This clonotype showed up just a few times. The chain has TRBV6-2 or TRBV6-3 and TRBJ2-2, with 11 bases identical to TRBD2. The germline V gene encodes CDR1 MNHEY and CDR2 SVGEGT. The CDR3 sequence is 15 residues long. With 4 bases clipped from V and 7 bases from J, the junction kept 5 bases outside the gene matches. The CDR3 DNA is TGTGCCAGCAGTTCTAGCGGGAGGACGGGCGGGGAGCTGTTTTTT. It specifies CASSSSGRTGGELFF.

This clonotype was recorded at least ten times. This CDR3 reads CASSSAGTVVEQYF. CDR3 coding DNA: TGTGCCAGCAGCTCAGCCGGGACAGTTGTCGAGCAGTACTTC. The chain recombines TRBV7-2 with TRBJ2-7; 7 bases fit TRBD1. From germline, CDR1 is SGHTA and CDR2 FQGNSA. Trimming took 4 bases from V and 6 from J; bases not matched to a gene: 9. CDR3 length equals 14 residues.

V usage is TRBV30 and J usage is TRBJ2-7, with 8 positions matching TRBD2. CDR3 length: 15 amino acids. CDR1 and CDR2 (germline): GTSNPN, SVGIG (reference sequence). The V segment lost 0 bases and the J segment 3 bases; nucleotides outside the gene matches: 7. In DNA form, the CDR3 reads TGTGCCTGGAGTGTACGGAGCGGGAGAAGCTACGAGCAGTACTTC. It specifies CAWSVRSGRSYEQYF.

There are a few counts of this clonotype. The genes are TRBV28 and TRBJ1-2; maybe TRBD1 (5 bases). Trimming removed 3 bases from V and 6 bases from J, with 11 bases in between. This CDR3 has 13 amino acids. Looked up from germline, CDR1 is MDHEN and CDR2 is SYDVKM. DNA for the CDR3: TGTGCCAGCAGTTTCAGGGTATCGGATGGCTACACCTTC. Its translation: CASSFRVSDGYTF.

The rearrangement links TRBV7-9 to TRBJ2-7; 10 bases are a match to TRBD2. The CDR3 is 19 amino acids. The germline V gene encodes CDR1 SEHNR and CDR2 FQNEAQ (reference sequence). With V trimmed by 5 bases and J by 0 bases, 16 bases remained unmatched. As DNA, the CDR3 is TGTGCCAGCAGCCTGACAGGGGTCCAGCGGGAGGGGAGCTCCTACGAGCAGTACTTC. It translates to CASSLTGVQREGSSYEQYF.

This clonotype was counted a few times. The rearrangement links TRBV9 to TRBJ2-1; 13 positions match TRBD2. V shed 3 bases, J shed 7 bases, and the junction held 7 bases outside the gene matches. The CDR3 extends over 16 amino acids. Germline values: CDR1 SGDLS, CDR2 YYNGEE. The CDR3 reads CASSALLAGGPNEQFF. The CDR3 region has the DNA TGTGCCAGCAGCGCCCTACTAGCGGGAGGGCCAAATGAGCAGTTCTTC.

This clonotype was observed at least ten times. The rearrangement uses TRBV7-2 and TRBJ2-7, with D unclear. CDR1 and CDR2 from the germline V gene are SGHTA and FQGNSA. The CDR3 contains 15 residues. V was clipped by 2 bases and J by 2 bases, with 13 bases between them. The CDR3 is CASSLRQVPPYEQYF. The CDR3 nucleotides are TGTGCCAGCAGCTTACGGCAGGTCCCGCCCTACGAGCAGTACTTC.

The chain has TRBV5-1 and TRBJ2-1, with D perhaps matching TRBD1 (6 bases). The V gene lost 1 base and the J gene lost 6 bases, with 14 bases spanning the gap. CDR3 size: 15 residues. CDR1 is SGHRS and CDR2 is YFSETQ in the germline V gene. CDR3 in amino acids: CASSLSQGTINEQFF. The DNA for the CDR3 is TGCGCCAGCAGCTTGAGTCAGGGGACGATCAATGAGCAGTTCTTC.

This clonotype came up a few times. This chain uses TRBV30 with TRBJ2-7; 7 bases fit TRBD2. The CDR3 contains 16 residues. CDR1 and CDR2 (germline): GTSNPN, SVGIG (reference sequence). V was pared by 3 bases and J by 3 bases, with 14 bases of the junction left unmatched. CDR3: CAWSRGLTSSYYEQYF. In DNA, the CDR3 is TGTGCCTGGAGCCGAGGATTGACTAGCTCCTACTACGAGCAGTACTTC. Full variable domain (missing parts from reference TRBV30 and TRBJ2-7): SQTIHQWPATLVQPVGSPLSLECTVEGTSNPNLYWYRQAAGRGLQLLFYSVGIGQISSEVPQNLSASRPQDRQFILSSKKLLLSDSGFYLCAWSRGLTSSYYEQYFGPGTRLTVT.

To note about this clonotype: Its ends do not fully match the called genes, so a read error is possible. The chain uses TRBV11-1 and TRBJ2-7; D may match TRBD1 or TRBD2 (6 bases each). Germline V CDR1 and CDR2: SGHAT, FQDESV (reference sequence). The CDR3 runs to 14 residues. The CDR3 region has the DNA TGCGCCAGCAGCCGTTGGGGGGCCAACTACGAGCAGTACTTC. Translated, it gives CASSRWGANYEQYF.